Following are 29 T cell receptor beta chains from one sample sequenced in a study of shared clonotypes between healthy human individuals. Libraries were prepared by immunoSEQ multiplex PCR; TCRdb keeps only in-frame clonotypes and omits some of them. The table lists 2.3 million or so clones, more than 80% of them singletons. Specimen: naive CD4+ T cells from PBMCs. Documented subset: CD45RA+ positively selected. All receptors derive from a man aged 18 to 30 in good health. Some clones in this sample may be carry-over from other donors' samples.

On this clone: Other DNA sequences from this sample encode an identical CDR3 as well. The chain employs TRBV5-6 and TRBJ2-7; 9 bases are shared with TRBD1. This CDR3 has 15 residues. The germline V gene has CDR1 SGHDT and CDR2 YYEEEE. The V gene end was trimmed by 1 base and the J gene end by 3 bases; junction bases not matched to a gene: 5. CDR3 DNA: TGTGCCAGCAGCTTGAGGGGACAGGGAGGCTACGAGCAGTACTTC. Protein sequence: CASSLRGQGGYEQYF.

The V gene is TRBV5-1, the J gene TRBJ2-2; D not resolved. The CDR3 consists of 13 residues. Between the trimmed V and J ends, which lost 7 bases and 4 bases, there was a span of 11 bases. Germline CDR1 and CDR2: SGHRS and YFSETQ. The CDR3 DNA reads as TGCGCCAGCCAGAAGGGTGCCACCGGGGAGCTGTTTTTT. The encoded protein is CASQKGATGELFF.

The V and J genes are TRBV11-2 and TRBJ2-1, with 11 positions matching TRBD2. Germline-derived CDR1 and CDR2 are SGHAT and FQNNGV. CDR3 length equals 18 residues. J was trimmed by 6 bases and V by 5 bases; bases with no gene match: 15. The CDR3 DNA is TGTGCCAGCAGCCCCTTTCTTCCACTAGCGGGAGTCCCCAATGAGCAGTTCTTC. The encoded protein is CASSPFLPLAGVPNEQFF.

The rearrangement uses TRBV28 and TRBJ1-4; a possible D gene is TRBD1 (6 bases). V was trimmed by 3 bases and J by 4 bases, leaving 15 bases between them. Germline CDR1 and CDR2: MDHEN and SYDVKM. CDR3 size: 16 residues. DNA of the CDR3: TGTGCCAGCAGTTTCCACGGTGGAGGGGGTAATGAAAAACTGTTTTTT. Translated, it gives CASSFHGGGGNEKLFF.

This clone was observed a handful of times. The chain joins TRBV19 to TRBJ1-4; no clear D. CDR1 and CDR2 from the germline V gene are LNHDA and SQIVND (reference sequence). Trimming shortened V by 8 bases and J by 0 bases, and 13 bases separated the two germline ends. This CDR3 has 15 residues. The CDR3 protein is CASGPLIATNEKLFF. The CDR3 coding sequence is TGTGCCAGTGGGCCTTTGATTGCAACTAATGAAAAACTGTTTTTT.

V usage is TRBV19 and J usage is TRBJ1-3; 7 nucleotides match TRBD1. There are 18 residues in the CDR3. CDR1 is LNHDA and CDR2 is SQIVND in the germline V gene (reference sequence). V shed 3 bases, J shed 0 bases, and the junction held 11 bases outside the gene matches. The DNA of the CDR3 is TGTGCCAGTAGTATCCCCGGGACAGTAGGACTCTCTGGAAACACCATATATTTT. This encodes CASSIPGTVGLSGNTIYF. The full variable domain, its missing parts supplied by reference TRBV19 and TRBJ1-3, is DGGITQSPKYLFRKEGQNVTLSCEQNLNHDAMYWYRQDPGQGLRLIYYSQIVNDFQKGDIAEGYSVSREKKESFPLTVTSAQKNPTAFYLCASSIPGTVGLSGNTIYFGEGSWLTVV.

CDR3 residues: CASSRQPGQIANYGYTF. As DNA, the CDR3 is TGTGCCAGTAGCCGGCAACCGGGACAGATAGCTAACTATGGCTACACCTTC. V gene TRBV19 combines with J gene TRBJ1-2, with 7 bases identical to TRBD1. This CDR3 spans 17 amino acids. CDR1 LNHDA and CDR2 SQIVND come from the germline V gene (reference sequence). The J segment lost 0 bases and the V segment lost 6 bases, leaving 13 bases of the junction unmatched.

This chain's CDR3 is CASSSNKWRNEQFF. The CDR3 DNA reads as TGTGCCAGCAGTTCTAACAAATGGAGGAATGAGCAGTTCTTC. This chain joins TRBV7-9 and TRBJ2-1; possible D gene TRBD2, 5 bases. Germline V gene sequence: CDR1 SEHNR, CDR2 FQNEAQ (reference sequence). Deletions cut 6 bases from V and 7 bases from J, with 16 bases between. The CDR3 loop spans 14 amino acids.

This sequence joins TRBV2 and TRBJ2-2, with a possible D match to TRBD2 (5 bases). V gave up 3 bases and J gave up 7 bases, with 12 bases separating them. CDR1 and CDR2 (germline): SNHLY, FYNNEI. The CDR3 sequence is 14 residues long. CDR3 coding DNA: TGTGCCAGCAGTGAGATCGGGGTGGACGGGGAGCTGTTTTTT. Translated, it gives CASSEIGVDGELFF.

This clone was detected only once. The chain couples TRBV4-1 to TRBJ1-1; 7 nucleotides match TRBD1. Per the germline V gene, CDR1 is MGHRA and CDR2 is YSYEKL. The CDR3 contains 13 residues. With 1 base clipped from V and 11 bases from J, the junction kept 7 bases outside the gene matches. In DNA form, the CDR3 reads TGCGCCAGCAGCCAAGTCGTCAGGGGGAGGGCTTTCTTT. Its protein is CASSQVVRGRAFF.

This chain links TRBV6-5 with TRBJ2-3, with TRBD2 identical over 11 bases. The CDR3 runs to 15 residues. Germline V gene lookup returns CDR1 MNHEY and CDR2 SVGAGI. V was clipped by 3 bases and J by 4 bases; unmatched bases: 3. CDR3 in amino acids: CASSYSSGRSDTQYF. The CDR3 DNA sequence: TGTGCCAGCAGTTATTCTAGCGGGAGGTCAGATACGCAGTATTTT.

This clone has only one observation. This chain links TRBV29-1 with TRBJ2-3; 10 nucleotides match TRBD2. Germline V lookup: CDR1 SQVTM, CDR2 ANQGSEA. Losses at the gene ends were 6 bases for V and 3 bases for J; bases not matched to a gene: 6. CDR3 length equals 14 residues. The CDR3 region is CSVALAGATDTQYF. CDR3 nucleotide sequence: TGCAGCGTAGCCCTAGCGGGAGCAACAGATACGCAGTATTTT.

The chain links TRBV23-1 to TRBJ1-1; D might be TRBD1 (5 bases). TRBV23-1 is recorded as an ORF, its role being uncertain. The germline V and J ends were trimmed by 0 bases and 3 bases, with 17 bases remaining between them. The CDR3 covers 17 residues. The CDR3 loop is CASSQSVTEGRDTEAFF. For the CDR3, the DNA is TGCGCCAGCAGTCAATCGGTGACAGAGGGGCGGGACACTGAAGCTTTCTTT.

This chain connects TRBV28 to TRBJ1-4; D remains unclear. V was cut by 6 bases and J by 4 bases, with 9 bases left in between. CDR1 and CDR2 from the germline V gene are MDHEN and SYDVKM. The length of the CDR3 is 13 residues. In DNA, the CDR3 is TGTGCCAGCAGCCCGCAGCGTAATGAAAAACTGTTTTTT. Encoded protein: CASSPQRNEKLFF.

V is TRBV5-4 and J is TRBJ2-1; 9 bases are shared with TRBD1. The CDR3 is made up of 14 amino acids. Germline values: CDR1 SGHNT, CDR2 YYREEE (reference sequence). V was clipped by 0 bases and J by 10 bases; unmatched bases: 5. CDR3 sequence (DNA): TGTGCCAGCAGCTTGGCAAACAGGGGGCAGGAGCAGTTCTTC. It is translated as CASSLANRGQEQFF.

The CDR3, as DNA: TGTGCCAGCAGCGCGTCTAGCGGGAGGGCCGACGAGCAGTACTTC. Protein product: CASSASSGRADEQYF. The J gene is TRBJ2-7, the V gene TRBV9; 12 nucleotides match TRBD2. The germline V gene has CDR1 SGDLS and CDR2 YYNGEE. This CDR3 comprises 15 residues. V dropped 3 bases and J dropped 5; count of bases not matched to a gene: 6. Looking up the rest from reference TRBV9 and TRBJ2-7 gives the full variable domain: DSGVTQTPKHLITATGQRVTLRCSPRSGDLSVYWYQQSLDQGLQFLIQYYNGEERAKGNILERFSAQQFPDLHSELNLSSLELGDSALYFCASSASSGRADEQYFGPGTRLTVT.

Note on this clone: The sample carries other DNA sequences with the same CDR3. The chain couples TRBV5-1 to TRBJ1-3, with D possibly matching TRBD1 (6 bases). Germline loops: CDR1 SGHRS, CDR2 YFSETQ. Trimming removed 3 bases at V and 1 base at J, with 8 bases between. The CDR3 length is 14 residues. The CDR3, as DNA: TGCGCCAGCAGCTCCGGGACATCTGGAAACACCATATATTTT. Its translation: CASSSGTSGNTIYF.

The chain uses TRBV18 and TRBJ1-2; TRBD1 agrees at 7 bases. The CDR3 is 14 residues long. Losses at the gene ends were 2 bases for V and 6 bases for J; bases not matched to a gene: 6. Germline lookup yields CDR1 KGHSH and CDR2 LQKENI. The chain's CDR3 is CASSPGGQVDGYTF. The DNA for the CDR3 is TGTGCCAGCTCACCAGGAGGACAGGTTGATGGCTACACCTTC.

This clone appeared a few times. The CDR3 region has the DNA TGTGCCATCAGTGAGTCCCAGGGCCTCTACACCTTC. Protein sequence: CAISESQGLYTF. This chain links TRBV10-3 with TRBJ1-2; tentative D call: TRBD1 (5 bases). Germline V lookup: CDR1 ENHRY, CDR2 SYGVKD. The CDR3 consists of 12 residues. Deletions cut 0 bases from V and 10 bases from J, with 9 bases between.

The chain uses TRBV28 and TRBJ2-3; possibly TRBD1 for D (6 bases). The V end lost 5 bases, the J end lost 0 bases, and 15 bases lay between the germline ends. Germline CDR1 and CDR2: MDHEN and SYDVKM. The CDR3 runs 16 residues. In DNA form, the CDR3 reads TGTGCCAGCAGTCTGGGCGGCGGACAGAGCACAGATACGCAGTATTTT. Translated: CASSLGGGQSTDTQYF.

The chain has TRBV28 and TRBJ1-2; D is uncertain. V dropped 7 bases and J dropped 4 bases, with 16 bases sitting between them. From germline, CDR1 is MDHEN and CDR2 SYDVKM. CDR3 length equals 14 residues. The CDR3 nucleotides read TGTGCCAGCACTAACGGGCAGACCATCTATGGCTACACCTTC. The encoded protein is CASTNGQTIYGYTF.

The genes are TRBV6-1 and TRBJ2-2; D may be TRBD2 (5 bases). Trimming took 3 bases from V and 4 from J, leaving 12 bases between them. The CDR3 runs to 15 residues. The V gene's germline CDR1 is MNHNS and CDR2 SASEGT. CDR3 nucleotide sequence: TGTGCCAGCAGTGAGACGTCTGGAGGCACCGGGGAGCTGTTTTTT. Translation: CASSETSGGTGELFF.

V gene TRBV5-4 combines with J gene TRBJ1-1; TRBD1 aligns across 9 bases. V gave up 4 bases and J gave up 4 bases; unmatched junction bases: 14. This CDR3 is 17 amino acids long. The germline V gene encodes CDR1 SGHNT and CDR2 YYREEE (reference sequence). CDR3: CASSPYRGRYQSTEAFF. The CDR3 bases are TGTGCCAGCAGCCCCTACAGGGGGCGATACCAGAGCACTGAAGCTTTCTTT.

The chain is built from TRBV19 and TRBJ2-7, with 7 positions matching TRBD2. The V segment lost 3 bases and the J segment 0 bases; nucleotides outside the gene matches: 5. Per germline, CDR1 LNHDA and CDR2 SQIVND (reference sequence). The CDR3 is 15 amino acids. CDR3: CASSMLAASSYEQYF. CDR3 DNA sequence: TGTGCCAGTAGTATGCTAGCGGCGAGCTCCTACGAGCAGTACTTC.

This chain connects TRBV4-2 to TRBJ2-3; no definite D call. CDR3 length: 13 amino acids. The V gene lost 0 bases and the J gene lost 3 bases, with 4 bases spanning the gap. Germline-derived CDR1 and CDR2 are LGHNA and YNFKEQ. CDR3: CASSQEATDTQYF. DNA for the CDR3: TGTGCCAGCAGCCAAGAAGCTACAGATACGCAGTATTTT.

The chain links TRBV5-1 to TRBJ2-1; D may be TRBD2 (5 bases). The CDR3 runs to 15 residues. Germline V CDR1 and CDR2: SGHRS, YFSETQ. Trimming stripped 5 bases from V and 0 bases from J, with 12 bases between. The chain's CDR3 is CASRTAGRSYNEQFF. In DNA, the CDR3 is TGCGCCAGCAGGACTGCGGGTCGCTCCTACAATGAGCAGTTCTTC.

The V call is TRBV11-2, the J call TRBJ2-2, with D unclear. Trimming removed 2 bases from V and 1 base from J, with 2 bases in between. The CDR3 contains 13 residues. In germline, CDR1 is SGHAT, CDR2 FQNNGV. Here the CDR3 DNA reads TGTGCCAGCAGCTTAAAGAACACCGGGGAGCTGTTTTTT. Protein: CASSLKNTGELFF.

In regard to this clone: Other DNA variants within this sample encode the same CDR3. This chain connects TRBV27 to TRBJ1-1; D ambiguous. Germline V gene lookup returns CDR1 MNHEY and CDR2 SMNVEV (reference sequence). The CDR3 spans 13 residues. The V end was cut by 2 bases, the J end by 0 bases, with 4 bases between. The CDR3 nucleotides are TGTGCCAGCAGTTTACGGCTGAACACTGAAGCTTTCTTT. It encodes CASSLRLNTEAFF.

A single count supports this clone. This rearrangement joins TRBV11-3 to TRBJ1-1; unclear D gene. Trimming left V 2 bases short and J 7 bases short, with 8 bases between. From germline, CDR1 is SGHNT and CDR2 YENEEA. CDR3 length equals 12 residues. The CDR3: CASSLSLDEAFF. CDR3 DNA sequence: TGTGCCAGCAGCTTAAGCCTGGATGAAGCTTTCTTT.